The rows below give T cell receptor beta chains drawn from one sample of a study of blood T cell repertoires in COVID-19. Assay: immunoSEQ multiplex PCR; the TCRdb copy retains only in-frame clones and omits some. The sample has around 110,000 clones; less than 80% are singletons. Sequenced input: peripheral blood. The receptors shown here come from an elderly man with COVID-19, enrolled during active disease. Each CDR3 is given with its conserved first and last residue. D genes are given only for firm matches. The size entry is marked missing in some rows and otherwise reads once, few, many or a size class.

v_call	j_call	clone_size	d_call	cdr3_nt	cdr3_aa
TRBV7-9	TRBJ1-6	-	TRBD1	TGTGCCAGCAGCTCCGGGACAGGGGATTCACCCCTCCACTTT	CASSSGTGDSPLHF
TRBV7-2	TRBJ2-3	many	TRBD2	TGTGCCAGCAGCTTACTTCCGGGACTAGGACCCCCCGCGGATACGCAGTATTTT	CASSLLPGLGPPADTQYF
TRBV10-1	TRBJ2-3	-	TRBD2	TGCGCCAGCAGTGAGTCCTGGCGGGAGGGCCCTGATACGCAGTATTTT	CASSESWREGPDTQYF
TRBV3-1/TRBV3-2	TRBJ2-5	-	TRBD2	TGTGCCAGCAGCCGTGGGACTAGCCAACAAGAGACCCAGTACTTC	CASSRGTSQQETQYF
TRBV7-3	TRBJ1-6	-	-	TGTGCCAGCAGCTTAACAGCTTCCAATTCACCCCTCCACTTT	CASSLTASNSPLHF
TRBV4-1	TRBJ2-5	-	-	TGCGCCAGCAGCCAAGCCGACAGGAAGTACTTC	CASSQADRKYF
TRBV28	TRBJ2-2	-	TRBD2	TGTGCCAGCAGTAGGGGGACTAGCGGGAACACCGGGGAGCTGTTTTTT	CASSRGTSGNTGELFF
TRBV2	TRBJ2-2	few	TRBD1	TGTGCCAGCAGTGCCCCGAGGACAGGGGCGGGCACCGGGGAGCTGTTTTTT	CASSAPRTGAGTGELFF
TRBV14	TRBJ2-4	-	-	TGTGCCAGCAGCCAAGCCGGAAACATTCAGTACTTC	CASSQAGNIQYF
TRBV4-1	TRBJ2-5	-	-	TGCGCCAGCAGCCAAGTTCCGGTGGAGACCCAGTACTTC	CASSQVPVETQYF
TRBV29-1	TRBJ2-5	-	-	TGCAGCGCCCGAAAAGAACTAACGAGCCGAGAGACCCAGTACTTC	CSARKELTSRETQYF
TRBV30	TRBJ2-1	-	-	TGTGCCTGGAGCCTTACTGGGCCCTACAATGAGCAGTTCTTC	CAWSLTGPYNEQFF
TRBV6-5	TRBJ2-7	-	TRBD2	TGTGCCAGCAGTTACGTAAGTGGGAGGGCGAACGAGCAGTACTTC	CASSYVSGRANEQYF
TRBV5-1	TRBJ1-1	-	-	TGCGCCAGCAGCTTGGGGAGATTTGGGAACACTGAAGCTTTCTTT	CASSLGRFGNTEAFF
TRBV4-2	TRBJ2-1	few	TRBD1	TGTGCCAGCAGCCAAGGGGGGGCAGGGGGCCAGATGCAGTTCTTC	CASSQGGAGGQMQFF
TRBV5-1	TRBJ1-2	-	TRBD1	TGCGCCAGCAGCACCGGACAGGGGGCGCAGGAAAGTGGCTACACCTTC	CASSTGQGAQESGYTF
TRBV5-4	TRBJ2-5	-	-	TGTGCCAGCAGCTTGGCCGGCCGGGACTCAGAGACCCAGTACTTC	CASSLAGRDSETQYF
TRBV23-1	TRBJ2-7	-	TRBD1	TGCGCCAGCAGGACCGGGACAGCCTACGAGCAGTACTTC	CASRTGTAYEQYF
TRBV19	TRBJ2-2	few	TRBD2	TGTGCCAGTAGTATCTCAGGACTAGCGGGAGTCGACGGGGAGCTGTTTTTT	CASSISGLAGVDGELFF
TRBV19	TRBJ1-1	few	TRBD1	TGTGCCAGTAGTATGGGGCCTTACAGGGGGAACACTGAAGCTTTCTTT	CASSMGPYRGNTEAFF
TRBV28	TRBJ1-6	few	-	TGTGCCAGCAGTTTTACAGATGCCTATAATTCACCCCTCCACTTT	CASSFTDAYNSPLHF
TRBV13	TRBJ2-1	-	TRBD2	TGTGCCAGCAGCTCTCCGGGACTAGCGGGAAACAATGAGCAGTTCTTC	CASSSPGLAGNNEQFF
TRBV14	TRBJ2-5	-	-	TGTGCCAGCCGCCCGGTCGGGGGGCCAGAGACCCAGTACTTC	CASRPVGGPETQYF
TRBV6-5	TRBJ2-1	few	TRBD2	TGTGCCAGCAGTCCAGGACTAGCGGGATTTGAGCAGTTCTTC	CASSPGLAGFEQFF
TRBV6-5	TRBJ1-4	-	TRBD1	TGTGCCAGCATGGGAAACAGGGGCAAGTATGAAAAACTGTTTTTT	CASMGNRGKYEKLFF
TRBV20-1	TRBJ2-5	-	-	TGCAGTGCTAGGTTCGGAGAGACCCAGTACTTC	CSARFGETQYF
TRBV28	TRBJ2-3	few	TRBD1	TGTGCCAGCAGATGGACAGGGACAGATACGCAGTATTTT	CASRWTGTDTQYF
TRBV27	TRBJ1-4	-	-	TGTGCCAGCAGTTTATCGGGGGGTTTCTATGAAAAACTGTTTTTT	CASSLSGGFYEKLFF
TRBV11-2	TRBJ1-3	-	-	TGTGCCAGCAGCTTAGTGGGGAGCTCTGGAAACACCATATATTTT	CASSLVGSSGNTIYF
TRBV9	TRBJ2-1	-	TRBD2	TGTGCCAGCAGCCCAACGGGGACTAGCGGGAAGGTTGAGCAGTTCTTC	CASSPTGTSGKVEQFF
TRBV5-1	TRBJ1-2	-	TRBD1	TGCGCCAGCAGCCCGTCTCCAACCGGACAGGGGTACTATGGCTACACCTTC	CASSPSPTGQGYYGYTF
TRBV5-1	TRBJ2-2	-	TRBD2	TGCGCCAGCAGCTTCACAGCGGGAGGCACCGGGGAGCTGTTTTTT	CASSFTAGGTGELFF
TRBV7-3	TRBJ1-6	-	TRBD1	TGTGCCAGCGCCCGTTACCAACAGGGGGCCGGCCTCAATTCACCCCTCCACTTT	CASARYQQGAGLNSPLHF
TRBV7-9	TRBJ1-4	-	-	TGTGCCAGCAGCGGTACAGGGATTGCAACTAATGAAAAACTGTTTTTT	CASSGTGIATNEKLFF
TRBV5-1	TRBJ2-5	-	-	TGCGCCAGCAGCTTGGTACCGCTAAGACAAGAGACCCAGTACTTC	CASSLVPLRQETQYF
TRBV2	TRBJ2-5	once	-	TGTGCCAGCAGCTGGCAGCGGCGCCAAGAGACCCAGTACTTC	CASSWQRRQETQYF
TRBV5-1	TRBJ2-7	few	-	TGCGCCAGCAGCCTGGATACACAGAGGGTATACGAGCAGTACTTC	CASSLDTQRVYEQYF
TRBV6-2/TRBV6-3	TRBJ2-2	-	TRBD2	TGTGCCAGCAGTTATGGAATAGCGGGGTTCACCGGGGAGCTGTTTTTT	CASSYGIAGFTGELFF
TRBV19	TRBJ1-6	few	-	TGTGCCAGTTCCCTGGGGGCGTCCTCAAATTCACCCCTCCACTTT	CASSLGASSNSPLHF
TRBV3-1/TRBV3-2	TRBJ2-7	-	TRBD2	TGTGCCAGCAGCCAGACTAGCGGGGTCTCCTACGAGCAGTACTTC	CASSQTSGVSYEQYF
TRBV10-3	TRBJ2-7	-	TRBD1	TGTGCCATCAGCGACAGGGTCGAGCAGTACTTC	CAISDRVEQYF
TRBV7-2	TRBJ2-7	-	TRBD1	TGTGCCAGCAGCTCTTCAGGGGGCTACGAGCAGTACTTC	CASSSSGGYEQYF